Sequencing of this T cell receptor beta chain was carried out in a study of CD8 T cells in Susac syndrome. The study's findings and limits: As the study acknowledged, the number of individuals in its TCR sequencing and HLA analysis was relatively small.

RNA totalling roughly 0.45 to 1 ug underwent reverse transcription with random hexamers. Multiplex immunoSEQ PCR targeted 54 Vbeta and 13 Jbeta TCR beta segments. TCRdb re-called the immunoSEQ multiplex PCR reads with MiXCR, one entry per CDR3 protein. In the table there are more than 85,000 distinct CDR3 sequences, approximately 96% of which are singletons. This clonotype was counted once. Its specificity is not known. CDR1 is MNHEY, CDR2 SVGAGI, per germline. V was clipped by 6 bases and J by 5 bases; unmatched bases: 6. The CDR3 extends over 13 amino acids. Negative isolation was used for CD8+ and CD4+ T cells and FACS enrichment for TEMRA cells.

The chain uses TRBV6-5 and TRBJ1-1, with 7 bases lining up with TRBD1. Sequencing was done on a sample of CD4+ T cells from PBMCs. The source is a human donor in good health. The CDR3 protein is CASSRTGSTEAFF. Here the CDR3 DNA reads TGTGCCAGCAGCAGGACAGGATCTACTGAAGCTTTCTTT.